The sequence of this T cell receptor beta chain was determined in a study of T cell repertoires in cytomegalovirus infection. About the study: Public signatures in TCR beta pointed to CMV infection and matching HLA type.

This clonotype appeared many times. The V and J ends lost 5 bases and 4 bases respectively, with 14 bases between them. Germline values: CDR1 MDHEN, CDR2 SYDVKM. The CDR3 is 14 amino acids. TCRdb reanalysed the reads using MiXCR and keeps one entry per CDR3 protein. The data contain 270,000 or so distinct CDR3 sequences, 15% to 20% of them singletons. V usage is TRBV28 and J usage is TRBJ2-5; D uncertain. Source material: CD8+ T cells from PBMCs. This TCR was recovered from a human donor in good health (CMV status not recorded). Some clones in this sample may be carry-over from other donors' samples. CDR3 DNA: TGTGCCAGCAGTCCACCTCGCGACCTAGAGACCCAGTACTTC. Its protein is CASSPPRDLETQYF.